Sequencing of this T cell receptor beta chain was carried out in a study of shared clonotypes between healthy human individuals. Donors comprised healthy HIV-negative adults lacking recent acute infections or vaccinations. Only Caucasian adults living in Nashville, Tennessee served as donors. What CD8 memory combined were CD45RO+ cells and CCR7-negative CD45RA+ TemRA cells. The CDR3 consists of 14 residues. The V segment lost 4 bases and the J segment 9 bases; nucleotides outside the gene matches: 5. The V gene's germline CDR1 is SGHRS and CDR2 YFSETQ. Sorted-subset replicate PCRs used about 190 ng of genomic DNA. This amount corresponded to 30,000 to 35,000 T cell genomes. Profiling relied on immunoSEQ multiplex PCR, and the TCRdb table lists in-frame clones only, not all of them. Among around 100,000 clones listed, just over 65% were seen once.

The source of this sequence is a woman in her 30s in good health. Sequencing was carried out using memory CD8+ T cells sorted from blood. Indicated subset: CD45RO+ cells pooled with CCR7-negative TemRA cells. The rearrangement links TRBV5-1 to TRBJ2-2, with 11 bases fitting TRBD2. The DNA for the CDR3 is TGCGCCAGCAGCGGAGGACTAGCGGGCCGGGAGCTGTTTTTT. Translation gives CASSGGLAGRELFF. Based on the CDR3 plus reference TRBV5-1 and TRBJ2-2, the full variable domain is KAGVTQTPRYLIKTRGQQVTLSCSPISGHRSVSWYQQTPGQGLQFLFEYFSETQRNKGNFPGRFSGRQFSNSRSEMNVSTLELGDSALYLCASSGGLAGRELFFGEGSRLTVL.